What follows is one T cell receptor (beta chain) and its context. These data are taken from a study of blood T cell repertoires in COVID-19. The CDR3 length is 11 residues. The germline V gene has CDR1 GTSNPN and CDR2 SVGIG (reference sequence). Trimming removed 5 bases at V and 8 bases at J, with 12 bases between. In the original workflow: Reference gene primer amplification gave estimated nucleated cell counts. Data came from immunoSEQ multiplex PCR; TCRdb stores just in-frame clones and leaves some out. V and J calls and clone size are those listed in that table; D and trimming were worked out from the DNA. The repertoire includes around 130,000 clones, 84% of them detected once, and about 1.5% sits in the top ten.

Sequences were obtained from peripheral blood. The chain links TRBV30 to TRBJ1-2; D remains ambiguous. This sequence was found in a man aged 55 to 70 with acute or convalescent COVID-19. The CDR3 spells CAWGPSRGYTF. DNA for the CDR3: TGTGCCTGGGGCCCTTCCAGGGGCTACACCTTC. Full variable domain (outside the CDR3, taken from reference TRBV30 and TRBJ1-2): SQTIHQWPATLVQPVGSPLSLECTVEGTSNPNLYWYRQAAGRGLQLLFYSVGIGQISSEVPQNLSASRPQDRQFILSSKKLLLSDSGFYLCAWGPSRGYTFGSGTRLTVV.